Each of the 21 T cell receptor beta chains below was sequenced from the same sample in a study of a mutant IDH1 vaccine in newly diagnosed glioma. The protocol was immunoSEQ multiplex PCR, while the TCRdb copy is restricted to in-frame clones and leaves out a portion. The sample includes roughly 35,000 clones, less than 90% seen only once; the top ten take around 4.9%. Time point denoted: baseline, week 1 (first vaccination visit). The treatment here: pre-vaccination baseline after standard-of-care therapy. The specimen comprised PBMCs, sampled from a glioma patient treated with radiotherapy, temozolomide or both. These receptors all come from a middle-aged woman with glioma.

This clone was picked up one time. V and J are TRBV30 and TRBJ2-3; D is undetermined. Deletions cut 3 bases from V and 10 bases from J, with 14 bases between. Germline loops: CDR1 GTSNPN, CDR2 SVGIG (reference sequence). This CDR3 is 12 amino acids long. The DNA of the CDR3 is TGTGCCTGGAGGGGGTATGAGCAGGCGCAGTATTTT. It specifies CAWRGYEQAQYF.

This rearrangement joins TRBV10-3 to TRBJ1-6, with D possibly TRBD1 on 5 matching bases. Germline CDR1 is ENHRY and CDR2 is SYGVKD. The CDR3 sequence is 16 residues long. V was clipped by 8 bases and J by 9 bases, with 23 bases between them. The CDR3 sequence: CAIGGGPVMGRSPLHF. Here the CDR3 DNA reads TGTGCCATCGGGGGAGGACCAGTAATGGGACGTTCACCCCTCCACTTT.

This chain links TRBV7-9 with TRBJ2-3; D not resolved. Germline loops: CDR1 SEHNR, CDR2 FQNEAQ (reference sequence). The CDR3 length is 12 residues. Trimming removed 6 bases from V and 1 base from J, with 5 bases in between. DNA for the CDR3: TGTGCCAGCAGAAGGGGCACAGATACGCAGTATTTT. Its translation is CASRRGTDTQYF.

This sequence joins TRBV5-1 and TRBJ2-3; D is ambiguous. CDR3 length: 14 residues. With 0 bases removed from V and 5 bases from J, the gap between germline ends came to 10 bases. CDR1 and CDR2 (germline): SGHRS, YFSETQ. CDR3 sequence (DNA): TGCGCCAGCAGCTTGGGACCAGCAGGAGATACGCAGTATTTT. It encodes CASSLGPAGDTQYF.

The DNA for the CDR3 is TGTGCCAGCAGACCGCTCGCCACCGGGGAGCTGTTTTTT. It is translated as CASRPLATGELFF. This chain joins TRBV5-6 and TRBJ2-2; D ambiguous. The CDR3 is made up of 13 amino acids. The V gene's germline CDR1 is SGHDT and CDR2 YYEEEE. V gave up 5 bases and J gave up 4 bases, with 9 bases separating them.

CDR3 coding DNA: TGTGCCAGCAGACAACAGCCGAACACTGAAGCTTTCTTT. Translated, it gives CASRQQPNTEAFF. V and J are TRBV2 and TRBJ1-1; D uncertain. The CDR3 length is 13 residues. CDR1 is SNHLY and CDR2 is FYNNEI in the germline V gene. The V gene lost 6 bases and the J gene lost 1 base, with 9 bases spanning the gap.

This rearrangement joins TRBV9 to TRBJ2-7, with 9 bases that match TRBD1. This CDR3 has 15 amino acids. CDR1 is SGDLS and CDR2 is YYNGEE in the germline V gene. Trimming at V came to 4 bases and at J to 1 base, leaving 6 bases not matched to a gene. DNA for the CDR3: TGTGCCAGCAGCTCGGGACAGGGAAATTCCTACGAGCAGTACTTC. Amino acids: CASSSGQGNSYEQYF.

The chain couples TRBV7-9 to TRBJ1-2, with D possibly TRBD1 on 5 matching bases. CDR3 size: 15 residues. CDR1 SEHNR and CDR2 FQNEAQ come from the germline V gene (reference sequence). V was shortened by 5 bases and J by 5 bases, with 18 bases between the two germline ends. CDR3 region: CASSAAKRDLYGYTF. The CDR3 DNA reads TGTGCCAGCAGCGCGGCGAAACGGGACTTATATGGCTACACCTTC. Variable domain in full (rest from reference TRBV7-9 and TRBJ1-2): DTGVSQNPRHKITKRGQNVTFRCDPISEHNRLYWYRQTLGQGPEFLTYFQNEAQLEKSRLLSDRFSAERPKGSFSTLEIQRTEQGDSAMYLCASSAAKRDLYGYTFGSGTRLTVV.

The chain is built from TRBV5-6 and TRBJ1-5, with unresolved D. The V end lost 1 base, the J end lost 1 base, and 6 bases lay between the germline ends. The CDR3 totals 14 residues. Per the germline V gene, CDR1 is SGHDT and CDR2 is YYEEEE. CDR3 bases: TGTGCCAGCAGCTTGTACGGGAGCAATCAGCCCCAGCATTTT. Protein: CASSLYGSNQPQHF.

V gene TRBV2 combines with J gene TRBJ2-2; D unresolved. V lost 2 bases and J lost 5, with 9 bases in between. CDR3 length equals 14 residues. Germline assignment: CDR1 SNHLY and CDR2 FYNNEI. The DNA for the CDR3 is TGTGCCAGCAGTGAATTACGAGAGACCGGGGAGCTGTTTTTT. Its translation: CASSELRETGELFF.

This sequence joins TRBV9 and TRBJ1-4; D gene ambiguous. The germline V gene has CDR1 SGDLS and CDR2 YYNGEE. The CDR3 length is 14 residues. Deletions cut 0 bases from V and 8 bases from J, with 11 bases between. Here the CDR3 DNA reads TGTGCCAGCAGCGTAGGGCATCAACAGGAAAAACTGTTTTTT. It specifies CASSVGHQQEKLFF.

The chain joins TRBV10-2 to TRBJ1-5, with unresolved D. CDR3 length equals 14 residues. Per germline, CDR1 WSHSY and CDR2 SAAADI. V lost 4 bases, J lost 3 bases, and 10 bases lay in between. This chain's CDR3 is CASSVDFDNQPQHF. The CDR3 bases are TGCGCCAGCAGTGTAGACTTTGACAATCAGCCCCAGCATTTT.

The V call is TRBV6-5, the J call TRBJ2-7; D possibly corresponds to TRBD2 (7 bases). Looked up from germline, CDR1 is MNHEY and CDR2 is SVGAGI. Trimming cost V 5 bases and J 5 bases, with 19 bases left between them. This CDR3 comprises 15 residues. Here the CDR3 reads CASSLAEGGIDEQYF. The CDR3 nucleotides read TGTGCCAGCAGTCTCGCGGAGGGGGGGATTGACGAGCAGTACTTC.

This chain connects TRBV11-2 to TRBJ1-1; D gene unclear. The CDR3 runs to 13 residues. The V end was cut by 0 bases, the J end by 11 bases, with 13 bases between. Per the germline V gene, CDR1 is SGHAT and CDR2 is FQNNGV. CDR3 sequence reads: CASSLDYSLDAFF. The CDR3 DNA reads as TGTGCCAGCAGCTTAGATTACAGCTTGGACGCTTTCTTT.

The rearrangement uses TRBV30 and TRBJ2-1, with D possibly called TRBD1 or TRBD2 (5 bases each). The germline V gene encodes CDR1 GTSNPN and CDR2 SVGIG (reference sequence). V was cut by 7 bases and J by 5 bases, with 24 bases left in between. This CDR3 contains 16 residues. The CDR3 sequence is CALTGGILVPHNEQFF. DNA for the CDR3: TGTGCCTTGACTGGGGGTATCCTCGTACCCCACAATGAGCAGTTCTTC.

This chain joins TRBV9 and TRBJ1-3; perhaps TRBD1 as D (5 bases). The CDR3 loop spans 16 amino acids. The germline V and J ends were trimmed by 4 bases and 0 bases, with 14 bases remaining between them. The germline V gene has CDR1 SGDLS and CDR2 YYNGEE. The chain's CDR3 is CASSQTARGSGNTIYF. For the CDR3, the DNA is TGTGCCAGCAGCCAAACGGCAAGGGGCTCTGGAAACACCATATATTTT.

In DNA, the CDR3 is TGTGCCAGCAGCCCTACCGGACAGGGGCCCTACGAGCAGTACTTC. It encodes CASSPTGQGPYEQYF. The rearrangement links TRBV6-5 to TRBJ2-7; the match to TRBD1 covers 9 bases. Trimming removed 6 bases from V and 2 bases from J; junction bases left unmatched: 8. CDR3 length equals 15 residues. CDR1 is MNHEY and CDR2 is SVGAGI in the germline V gene.

This clone has only one observation. The chain links TRBV7-8 to TRBJ2-7; a possible D gene is TRBD2 (6 bases). This CDR3 has 17 amino acids. The germline V gene has CDR1 SGHVS and CDR2 FQNEAQ. Trimming shortened V by 0 bases and J by 1 base, and 16 bases separated the two germline ends. The CDR3 region is CASSLAQVWEDSYEQYF. The CDR3, as DNA: TGTGCCAGCAGCTTAGCGCAGGTGTGGGAGGATTCCTACGAGCAGTACTTC.

This chain links TRBV14 with TRBJ1-4; 8 bases align to TRBD1. The CDR3 contains 15 residues. Unmatched junction bases numbered 4, after V lost 1 base and J lost 6 bases. Germline CDR1 and CDR2: SGHDN and FVKESK. The CDR3 DNA sequence: TGTGCCAGCAGCCAAGGTCCAGGGGGCGATGAAAAACTGTTTTTT. As protein: CASSQGPGGDEKLFF. The full variable domain, completed using reference TRBV14 and TRBJ1-4, is EAGVTQFPSHSVIEKGQTVTLRCDPISGHDNLYWYRRVMGKEIKFLLHFVKESKQDESGMPNNRFLAERTGGTYSTLKVQPAELEDSGVYFCASSQGPGGDEKLFFGSGTQLSVL.

This chain uses TRBV10-3 with TRBJ1-1; possible D gene TRBD1, 5 bases. Germline V gene data show CDR1 as ENHRY and CDR2 as SYGVKD. This CDR3 is 13 amino acids long. V was clipped by 6 bases and J by 0 bases, with 8 bases between them. The CDR3 sequence is CAIRDNMNTEAFF. CDR3 DNA: TGTGCCATCAGGGACAATATGAACACTGAAGCTTTCTTT.

J is TRBJ1-5 and V is TRBV14, with no clear D. V lost 0 bases to trimming and J lost 7 bases, with 7 bases between them. Germline V CDR1 and CDR2: SGHDN, FVKESK. This CDR3 is built from 13 residues. The CDR3 DNA reads as TGTGCCAGCAGCCAAGACTTGAGGCAGCCCCAGCATTTT. It translates to CASSQDLRQPQHF.